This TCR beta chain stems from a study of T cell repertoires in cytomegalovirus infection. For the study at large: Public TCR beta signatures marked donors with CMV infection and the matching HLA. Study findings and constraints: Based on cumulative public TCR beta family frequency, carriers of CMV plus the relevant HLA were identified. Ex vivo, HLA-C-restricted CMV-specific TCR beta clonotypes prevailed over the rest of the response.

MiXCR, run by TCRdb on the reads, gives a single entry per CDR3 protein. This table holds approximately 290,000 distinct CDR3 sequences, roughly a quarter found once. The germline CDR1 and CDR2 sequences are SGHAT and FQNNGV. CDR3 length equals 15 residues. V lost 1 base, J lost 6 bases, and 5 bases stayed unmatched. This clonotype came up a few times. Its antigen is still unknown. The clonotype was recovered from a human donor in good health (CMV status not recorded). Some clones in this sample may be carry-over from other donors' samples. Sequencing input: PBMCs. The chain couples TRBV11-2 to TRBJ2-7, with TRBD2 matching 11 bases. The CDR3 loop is CASSLGLAGIGEQYF. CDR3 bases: TGTGCCAGCAGCTTAGGACTAGCGGGGATAGGCGAGCAGTACTTC. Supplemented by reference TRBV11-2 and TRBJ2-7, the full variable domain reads EAGVAQSPRYKIIEKRQSVAFWCNPISGHATLYWYQQILGQGPKLLIQFQNNGVVDDSQLPKDRFSAERLKGVDSTLKIQPAKLEDSAVYLCASSLGLAGIGEQYFGPGTRLTVT.